The 23 T cell receptor beta chains reported below all come from one sample, sequenced in a study of OX40 agonist ivuxolimab in advanced cancers. The method was immunoSEQ multiplex PCR; TCRdb's version includes in-frame clones alone and lacks a portion of them. The sample holds tens of thousands of clones; 90% are singletons and the top ten take 10% to 13%. This specimen was CD4+ or CD8+ T cells sorted from blood, taken in a trial of the OX40 agonist ivuxolimab. These receptors were obtained from an adult with an advanced solid tumor such as melanoma, head and neck, liver or kidney cancer.

CDR3 region: CASSPGTLRGSSYNSPLHF. The CDR3 DNA reads as TGCGCCAGCAGCCCAGGGACATTGAGAGGGAGCTCCTATAATTCACCCCTCCACTTT. This chain links TRBV5-1 with TRBJ1-6, with D perhaps TRBD1 (6 bases). CDR3 length equals 19 residues. The germline CDR1 and CDR2 sequences are SGHRS and YFSETQ. Trimming shortened V by 4 bases and J by 0 bases, and 20 bases separated the two germline ends.

This clone was observed once. The V call is TRBV5-1, the J call TRBJ2-2; 10 bases map to TRBD2. CDR3 length equals 14 residues. With V trimmed by 4 bases and J by 6 bases, 3 bases remained unmatched. Germline V lookup: CDR1 SGHRS, CDR2 YFSETQ. CDR3 loop: CASSTGTSAGELFF. In nucleotides, the CDR3 is TGCGCCAGCAGCACCGGGACTAGCGCCGGGGAGCTGTTTTTT.

This chain connects TRBV11-3 to TRBJ2-1; 8 nucleotides match TRBD2. J was trimmed by 3 bases and V by 4 bases; bases with no gene match: 8. Germline CDR1 is SGHNT and CDR2 is YENEEA. The CDR3 length is 16 residues. The CDR3 bases are TGTGCCAGCAGCTCACCTAGCGGGTCCCACTACAATGAGCAGTTCTTC. This gives the protein CASSSPSGSHYNEQFF.

This clone was observed once. CDR3: CASSPERAHYGYTF. DNA for the CDR3: TGCGCCAGCAGCCCGGAGAGGGCCCACTATGGCTACACCTTC. The rearrangement uses TRBV5-1 and TRBJ1-2; D remains unclear. The CDR3 totals 14 residues. With 4 bases removed from V and 3 bases from J, the gap between germline ends came to 13 bases. CDR1 and CDR2 (germline): SGHRS, YFSETQ. The full variable domain, rest sourced from reference TRBV5-1 and TRBJ1-2, is KAGVTQTPRYLIKTRGQQVTLSCSPISGHRSVSWYQQTPGQGLQFLFEYFSETQRNKGNFPGRFSGRQFSNSRSEMNVSTLELGDSALYLCASSPERAHYGYTFGSGTRLTVV.

The chain carries TRBV15 and TRBJ2-1; D remains ambiguous. V was shortened by 3 bases and J by 1 base, with 13 bases between the two germline ends. Germline V lookup: CDR1 LNHNV, CDR2 YYDKDF (reference sequence). The CDR3 is 16 residues long. The CDR3 sequence: CATSSGDGYSYNEQFF. CDR3 coding DNA: TGTGCCACCAGCAGTGGGGATGGTTATTCCTACAATGAGCAGTTCTTC.

Only a few counts were recorded for this clone. The chain couples TRBV27 to TRBJ2-6; D is unresolved. Germline CDR1 MNHEY, CDR2 SMNVEV (reference sequence). The CDR3 covers 19 residues. Trimming shortened V by 5 bases and J by 0 bases, and 20 bases separated the two germline ends. CDR3 sequence: CASSPLRGRVGSGANVLTF. CDR3 nucleotides: TGTGCCAGCAGTCCCCTGAGAGGAAGGGTCGGCTCTGGGGCCAACGTCCTGACTTTC.

This clone was counted once. The V and J genes are TRBV5-6 and TRBJ2-2; D gene uncertain. Germline assignment: CDR1 SGHDT and CDR2 YYEEEE. Trimming shortened V by 0 bases and J by 4 bases, and 4 bases separated the two germline ends. The CDR3 is 13 amino acids. The CDR3, as DNA: TGTGCCAGCAGCTTGGGGCTCACCGGGGAGCTGTTTTTT. It is translated as CASSLGLTGELFF. Together with reference TRBV5-6 and TRBJ2-2, the CDR3 gives the full variable domain: DAGVTQSPTHLIKTRGQQVTLRCSPKSGHDTVSWYQQALGQGPQFIFQYYEEEERQRGNFPDRFSGHQFPNYSSELNVNALLLGDSALYLCASSLGLTGELFFGEGSRLTVL.

This clone was recorded a few times. The chain combines TRBV18 with TRBJ1-3; TRBD1 aligns across 10 bases. V lost 6 bases and J lost 4; bases outside the gene matches: 12. This CDR3 region has 17 residues. Germline V gene lookup returns CDR1 KGHSH and CDR2 LQKENI. This chain's CDR3 is CASSLSRDRGYGNTIYF. In DNA form, the CDR3 reads TGTGCCAGCTCCCTAAGCCGGGACAGGGGTTACGGAAACACCATATATTTT.

This clone was picked up one time. V and J are TRBV28 and TRBJ2-1, with 10 bases lining up with TRBD2. V dropped 0 bases and J dropped 7; count of bases not matched to a gene: 6. The CDR3 totals 16 residues. Germline assignment: CDR1 MDHEN and CDR2 SYDVKM. The CDR3 here is CASSLWASGGRNEQFF. DNA for the CDR3: TGTGCCAGCAGTTTATGGGCTAGCGGGGGCAGGAATGAGCAGTTCTTC.

V usage is TRBV7-6 and J usage is TRBJ2-5, with TRBD2 matching over 16 bases. V gave up 5 bases and J gave up 2 bases; unmatched junction bases: 5. Germline lookup yields CDR1 SGHVS and CDR2 FNYEAQ. This CDR3 is 17 amino acids long. Here the CDR3 DNA reads TGTGCCAGCAGCCCGGGACTAGCGGGAGGGGGGCAAGAGACCCAGTACTTC. It codes for CASSPGLAGGGQETQYF. The full variable domain, with the rest looked up from reference TRBV7-6 and TRBJ2-5, is GAGVSQSPRYKVTKRGQDVALRCDPISGHVSLYWYRQALGQGPEFLTYFNYEAQQDKSGLPNDRFSAERPEGSISTLTIQRTEQRDSAMYRCASSPGLAGGGQETQYFGPGTRLLVL.

The chain is built from TRBV14 and TRBJ2-7; the D gene could be TRBD1 or TRBD2 (5 bases each). CDR1 and CDR2 (germline): SGHDN, FVKESK. The CDR3 length is 15 residues. The V end lost 0 bases, the J end lost 2 bases, and 11 bases lay between the germline ends. The CDR3 protein is CASSQEGTGAYEQYF. The CDR3 DNA reads TGTGCCAGCAGCCAAGAGGGGACCGGTGCCTACGAGCAGTACTTC.

As DNA, the CDR3 is TGCGCCAGCAGCCTGGGACTAGCGGGAAACAATGAGCAGTTCTTC. Encoded protein: CASSLGLAGNNEQFF. V gene TRBV4-3 combines with J gene TRBJ2-1, with TRBD2 identical over 13 bases. CDR3 size: 15 residues. Trimming at V came to 4 bases and at J to 5 bases, leaving 2 bases not matched to a gene. Germline V lookup: CDR1 LGHNA, CDR2 YSLEER.

The chain employs TRBV7-3 and TRBJ2-2, with TRBD1 as a possible D gene (6 bases). Germline values: CDR1 SGHTA, CDR2 FQGTGA. There are 16 residues in the CDR3. Trimming cost V 4 bases and J 0 bases, with 12 bases left between them. CDR3 nucleotide sequence: TGTGCCAGCAGCTCAGCCAGGGGTGCGAACACCGGGGAGCTGTTTTTT. Its translation: CASSSARGANTGELFF.

This clone has only a few counts. This chain connects TRBV28 to TRBJ1-1; D ambiguous. The germline V gene has CDR1 MDHEN and CDR2 SYDVKM. V lost 2 bases and J lost 3, with 7 bases in between. CDR3 size: 13 residues. CDR3 nucleotides: TGTGCCAGCAGTTTACGCGGATACACTGAAGCTTTCTTT. It translates to CASSLRGYTEAFF.

This sequence joins TRBV5-1 and TRBJ2-6; D not resolved. The length of the CDR3 is 19 residues. Germline CDR1 and CDR2: SGHRS and YFSETQ. Trimming pared 4 bases from V and 0 bases from J, leaving 20 bases between. CDR3 amino acids: CASSVESPGTFSGANVLTF. CDR3 DNA sequence: TGCGCCAGCAGCGTGGAATCCCCAGGTACCTTCTCTGGGGCCAACGTCCTGACTTTC.

This rearrangement joins TRBV28 to TRBJ2-7; the D is unclear. The CDR3 totals 13 residues. Germline CDR1 is MDHEN and CDR2 is SYDVKM. Trimming stripped 2 bases from V and 2 bases from J, with 7 bases between. This chain's CDR3 is CASSLKNPYEQYF. The CDR3, as DNA: TGTGCCAGCAGTTTAAAAAATCCCTACGAGCAGTACTTC.

The count of this clone is one. The rearrangement links TRBV6-6 to TRBJ1-2, with D unresolved. Trimming removed 0 bases at V and 10 bases at J, with 12 bases between. This CDR3 comprises 13 residues. Germline V gene sequence: CDR1 MNHNY, CDR2 SVGAGI (reference sequence). In nucleotides, the CDR3 is TGTGCCAGCAGTTACTCGAGGTCAGCTACCTACACCTTC. This codes for CASSYSRSATYTF.

CDR3 region: CASSLGQRIQETQYF. CDR3 DNA: TGTGCCAGCAGCTTAGGCCAAAGGATCCAAGAGACCCAGTACTTC. The chain carries TRBV7-8 and TRBJ2-5; no definite D call. Germline-derived CDR1 and CDR2 are SGHVS and FQNEAQ. Trimming removed 1 base from V and 1 base from J, with 10 bases in between. The CDR3 totals 15 residues.

The chain recombines TRBV19 with TRBJ2-3; 8 nucleotides line up with TRBD2. Germline V gives CDR1 LNHDA, CDR2 SQIVND (reference sequence). This CDR3 region has 14 residues. After removal of 8 bases from V and 3 bases from J, the junction contained 7 bases not matched to a gene. The CDR3 sequence: CASFGGRFTDTQYF. The CDR3 DNA follows: TGTGCCAGTTTCGGCGGGAGGTTTACAGATACGCAGTATTTT.

This rearrangement joins TRBV7-2 to TRBJ2-2, with D perhaps TRBD2 (5 bases). V lost 4 bases and J lost 4, with 10 bases in between. The CDR3 is 14 amino acids. The germline V gene encodes CDR1 SGHTA and CDR2 FQGNSA. The CDR3: CASSSKRTTGELFF. In nucleotides, the CDR3 is TGTGCCAGCAGCTCTAAGCGGACCACCGGGGAGCTGTTTTTT.

The chain links TRBV19 to TRBJ2-6, with D perhaps matching TRBD2 (6 bases). The CDR3 covers 16 residues. The germline V gene has CDR1 LNHDA and CDR2 SQIVND (reference sequence). Trimming shortened V by 5 bases and J by 3 bases, and 14 bases separated the two germline ends. CDR3 bases: TGTGCCAGTAGTCTCGGTGGGGGACTTGGGGCCAACGTCCTGACTTTC. Translating it yields CASSLGGGLGANVLTF.

The chain employs TRBV6-1 and TRBJ2-1, with 13 bases matching TRBD2. The ends lost 0 bases at V and 8 bases at J; junction bases unmatched: 4. The CDR3 has 16 residues. The V gene's germline CDR1 is MNHNS and CDR2 SASEGT. DNA for the CDR3: TGTGCCAGCAGTGAAGCGCAGACTAGCGGGAGGTATGAGCAGTTCTTC. It specifies CASSEAQTSGRYEQFF.

The chain joins TRBV19 to TRBJ1-2; possibly TRBD1 for D (5 bases). Trimming took 7 bases from V and 5 from J, leaving 14 bases between them. This CDR3 is 13 amino acids long. Looked up from germline, CDR1 is LNHDA and CDR2 is SQIVND (reference sequence). The CDR3: CASTSTEQYGYTF. The CDR3 DNA reads TGTGCCAGTACCTCGACAGAACAGTATGGCTACACCTTC. Drawing the rest from reference TRBV19 and TRBJ1-2, the complete variable domain is DGGITQSPKYLFRKEGQNVTLSCEQNLNHDAMYWYRQDPGQGLRLIYYSQIVNDFQKGDIAEGYSVSREKKESFPLTVTSAQKNPTAFYLCASTSTEQYGYTFGSGTRLTVV.